This T cell receptor (beta chain) was obtained from a study of blood T cell repertoires in COVID-19. Overall study: Sites across the United States, Italy and Spain contributed samples from acute and convalescent COVID-19.

Original processing methods: Amplification from reference gene primers served as the basis for estimated nucleated cell counts. Repertoires were generated with immunoSEQ multiplex PCR, while TCRdb's copy carries only in-frame clones and drops some. V, J and clone size are those of that table, while D and trimming were read from the DNA. The sample records 350,000 or so clones, nearly 90% being singletons. Germline CDR1 and CDR2: SGHAT and FQNNGV. This CDR3 comprises 17 residues. The V end lost 5 bases, the J end lost 7 bases, and 24 bases lay between the germline ends. What was sequenced was peripheral blood. The receptor comes from a man between 18 and 29 years old with active or convalescent COVID-19. The chain combines TRBV11-2 with TRBJ2-1; weak D call: TRBD1 (5 bases). CDR3 residues: CASSPTLGHPVGNEQFF. CDR3 nucleotide sequence: TGTGCCAGCAGCCCGACCCTTGGACACCCGGTGGGGAATGAGCAGTTCTTC.